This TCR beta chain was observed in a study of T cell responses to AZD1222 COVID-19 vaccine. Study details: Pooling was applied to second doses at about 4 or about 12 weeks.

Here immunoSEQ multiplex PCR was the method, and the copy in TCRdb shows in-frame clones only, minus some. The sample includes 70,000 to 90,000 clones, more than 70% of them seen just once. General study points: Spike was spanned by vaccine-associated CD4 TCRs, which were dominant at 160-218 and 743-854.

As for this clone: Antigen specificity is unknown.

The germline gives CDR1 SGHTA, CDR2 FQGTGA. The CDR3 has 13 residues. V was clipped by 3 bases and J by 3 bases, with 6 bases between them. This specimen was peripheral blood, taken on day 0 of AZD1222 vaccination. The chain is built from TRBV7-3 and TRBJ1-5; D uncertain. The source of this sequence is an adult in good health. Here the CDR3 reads CASSFGINQPQHF. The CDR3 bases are TGTGCCAGCAGCTTCGGGATCAATCAGCCCCAGCATTTT.